The clone carrying this T cell receptor (beta chain) was seen more than once but under ten times. Antigen specificity is unknown. These data originate in a study of T cells after yellow fever vaccination. Study results and caveats: Within FACS-sorted repertoires, abundant clonotypes contaminating from the bulk population could be present. A weaker secondary response peaked on day 5, the primary on day 15. The study re-detected most primary-vaccination clones after the booster (under 97% CD4, just over 85% CD8).

They built TCR cDNA with 5'RACE template switching, a step that put in a universal primer site and UMIs. Via MiXCR, TCRdb re-called the 5' RACE reads, giving one row per CDR3 protein. The sample records 300,000 to 400,000 distinct CDR3 sequences, 3.5% to 4.5% being singletons. The CDR3 consists of 12 residues. The ends were cut back, 5 bases at V and 6 bases at J, with 8 bases in the middle. The germline V gene has CDR1 SEHNR and CDR2 FQNEAQ (reference sequence). This TCR derives from a man aged 18 to 30 who received the YFV17D yellow fever vaccine. The chain employs TRBV7-9 and TRBJ1-5, with D maybe TRBD1 (5 bases). The sequencing used PBMCs, collected 5 days after the yellow fever booster vaccination. The CDR3 sequence: CASSRDGQPQHF. The DNA of the CDR3 is TGTGCCAGCAGCCGGGACGGTCAGCCCCAGCATTTT.